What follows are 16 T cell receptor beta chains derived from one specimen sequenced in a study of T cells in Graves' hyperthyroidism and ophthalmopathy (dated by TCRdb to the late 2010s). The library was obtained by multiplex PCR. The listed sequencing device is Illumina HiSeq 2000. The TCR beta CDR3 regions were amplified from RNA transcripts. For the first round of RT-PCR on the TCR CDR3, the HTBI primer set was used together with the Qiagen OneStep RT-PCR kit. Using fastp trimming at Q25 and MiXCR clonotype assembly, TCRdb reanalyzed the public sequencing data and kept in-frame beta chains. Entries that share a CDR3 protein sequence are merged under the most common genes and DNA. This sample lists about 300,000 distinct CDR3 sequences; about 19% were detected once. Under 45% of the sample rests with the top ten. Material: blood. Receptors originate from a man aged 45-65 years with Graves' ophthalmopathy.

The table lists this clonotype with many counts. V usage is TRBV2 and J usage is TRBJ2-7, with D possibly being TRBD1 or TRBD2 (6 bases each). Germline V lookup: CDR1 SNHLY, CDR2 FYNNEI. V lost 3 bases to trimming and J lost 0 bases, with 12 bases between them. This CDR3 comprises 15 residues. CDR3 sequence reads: CASSEAGGSSYEQYF. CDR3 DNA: TGTGCCAGCAGTGAGGCCGGGGGCAGCTCCTACGAGCAGTACTTC.

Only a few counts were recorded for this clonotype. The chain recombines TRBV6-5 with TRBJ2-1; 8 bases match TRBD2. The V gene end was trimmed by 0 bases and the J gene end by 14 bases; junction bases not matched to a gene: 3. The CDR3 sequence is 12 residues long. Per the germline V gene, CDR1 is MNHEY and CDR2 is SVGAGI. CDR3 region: CASSYSSGSKFF. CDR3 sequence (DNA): TGTGCCAGCAGTTACTCCAGCGGGAGTAAGTTCTTC.

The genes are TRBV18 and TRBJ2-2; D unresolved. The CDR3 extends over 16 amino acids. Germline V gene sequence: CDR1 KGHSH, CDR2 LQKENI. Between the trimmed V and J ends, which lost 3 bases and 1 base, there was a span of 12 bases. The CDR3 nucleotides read TGTGCCAGCTCACCGCGAGTAGAGATGAACACCGGGGAGCTGTTTTTT. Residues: CASSPRVEMNTGELFF.

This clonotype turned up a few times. For the CDR3, the DNA is TGCGCCAGCGGATGGACTAGCGCGTACAATGAGCAGTTCTTC. Residues: CASGWTSAYNEQFF. The chain has TRBV5-1 and TRBJ2-1; 9 bases align to TRBD2. The CDR3 spans 14 residues. Germline CDR1 is SGHRS and CDR2 is YFSETQ. V lost 7 bases to trimming and J lost 4 bases; unmatched junction nucleotides: 6. Combining the CDR3 with reference TRBV5-1 and TRBJ2-1 gives the whole variable domain KAGVTQTPRYLIKTRGQQVTLSCSPISGHRSVSWYQQTPGQGLQFLFEYFSETQRNKGNFPGRFSGRQFSNSRSEMNVSTLELGDSALYLCASGWTSAYNEQFFGPGTRLTVL.

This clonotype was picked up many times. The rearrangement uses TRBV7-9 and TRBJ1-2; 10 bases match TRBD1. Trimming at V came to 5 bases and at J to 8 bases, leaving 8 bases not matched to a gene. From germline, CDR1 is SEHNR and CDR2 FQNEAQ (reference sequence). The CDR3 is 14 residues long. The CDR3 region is CASSPLGQGRGYTF. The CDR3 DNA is TGTGCCAGCAGCCCTCTGGGACAGGGGAGAGGCTACACCTTC.

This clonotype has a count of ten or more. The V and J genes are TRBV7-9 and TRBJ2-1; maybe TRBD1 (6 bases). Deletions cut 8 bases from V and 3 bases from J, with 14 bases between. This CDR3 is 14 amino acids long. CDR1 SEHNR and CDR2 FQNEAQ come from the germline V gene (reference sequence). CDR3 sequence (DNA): TGTGCCAGCTCACCACCGACAGGCTACAATGAGCAGTTCTTC. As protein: CASSPPTGYNEQFF. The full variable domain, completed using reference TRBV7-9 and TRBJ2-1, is DTGVSQNPRHKITKRGQNVTFRCDPISEHNRLYWYRQTLGQGPEFLTYFQNEAQLEKSRLLSDRFSAERPKGSFSTLEIQRTEQGDSAMYLCASSPPTGYNEQFFGPGTRLTVL.

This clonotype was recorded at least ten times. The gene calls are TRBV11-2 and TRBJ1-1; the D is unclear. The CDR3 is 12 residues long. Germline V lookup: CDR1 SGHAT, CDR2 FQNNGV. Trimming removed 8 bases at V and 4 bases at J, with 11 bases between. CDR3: CASHDLGTEAFF. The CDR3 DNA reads TGTGCCAGCCATGACTTGGGCACTGAAGCTTTCTTT.

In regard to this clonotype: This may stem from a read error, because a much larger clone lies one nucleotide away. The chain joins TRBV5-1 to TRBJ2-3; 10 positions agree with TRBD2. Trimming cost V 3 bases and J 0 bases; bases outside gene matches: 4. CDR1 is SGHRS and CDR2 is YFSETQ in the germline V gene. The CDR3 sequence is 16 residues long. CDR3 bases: TGCGCCAGCAGCTCCCCACTAGCGGGAAGCACAGATACGCAGTATTTT. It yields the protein CASSSPLAGSTDTQYF.

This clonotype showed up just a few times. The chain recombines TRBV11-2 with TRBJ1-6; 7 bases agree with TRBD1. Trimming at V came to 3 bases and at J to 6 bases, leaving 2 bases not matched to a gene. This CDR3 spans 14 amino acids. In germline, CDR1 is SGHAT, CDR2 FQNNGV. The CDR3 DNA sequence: TGTGCCAGCAGCTTCGCAGGGGGTAATTCACCCCTCCACTTT. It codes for CASSFAGGNSPLHF.

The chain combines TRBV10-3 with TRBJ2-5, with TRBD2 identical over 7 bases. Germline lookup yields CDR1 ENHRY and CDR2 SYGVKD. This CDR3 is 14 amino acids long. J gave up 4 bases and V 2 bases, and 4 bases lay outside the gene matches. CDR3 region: CAISEAVAGETQYF. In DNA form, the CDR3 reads TGTGCCATCAGTGAGGCAGTAGCGGGAGAGACCCAGTACTTC.

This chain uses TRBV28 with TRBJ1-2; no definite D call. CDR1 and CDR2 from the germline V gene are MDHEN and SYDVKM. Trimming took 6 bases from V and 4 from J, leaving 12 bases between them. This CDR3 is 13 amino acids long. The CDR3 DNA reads TGTGCCAGCAGATCAGACATGGCCTATGGCTACACCTTC. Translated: CASRSDMAYGYTF.

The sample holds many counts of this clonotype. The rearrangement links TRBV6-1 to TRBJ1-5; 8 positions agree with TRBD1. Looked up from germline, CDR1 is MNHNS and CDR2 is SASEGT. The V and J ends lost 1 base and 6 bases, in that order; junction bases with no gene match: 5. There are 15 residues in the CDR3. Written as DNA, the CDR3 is TGTGCCAGCAGTGAAGTCGGACAGGGCCGTCAGCCCCAGCATTTT. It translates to CASSEVGQGRQPQHF.

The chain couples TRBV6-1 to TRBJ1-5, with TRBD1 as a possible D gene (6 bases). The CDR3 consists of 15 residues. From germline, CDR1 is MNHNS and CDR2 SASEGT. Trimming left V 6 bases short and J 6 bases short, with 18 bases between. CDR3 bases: TGTGCCAGCAGCGACCAGGGGTTATGGGGTCAGCCCCAGCATTTT. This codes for CASSDQGLWGQPQHF.

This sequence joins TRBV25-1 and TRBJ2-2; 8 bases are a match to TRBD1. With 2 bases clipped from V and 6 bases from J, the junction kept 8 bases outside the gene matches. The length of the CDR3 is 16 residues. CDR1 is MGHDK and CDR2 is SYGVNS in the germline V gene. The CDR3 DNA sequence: TGTGCCAGCAGTGAACCCAAGACAGGGGTGGCCGGGGAGCTGTTTTTT. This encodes CASSEPKTGVAGELFF.

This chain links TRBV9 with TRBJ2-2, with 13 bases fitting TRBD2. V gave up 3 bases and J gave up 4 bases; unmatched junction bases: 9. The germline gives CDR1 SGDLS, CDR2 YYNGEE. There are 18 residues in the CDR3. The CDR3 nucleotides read TGTGCCAGCAGCGAACGGACTAGCGGGAGTGGGGGCACCGGGGAGCTGTTTTTT. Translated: CASSERTSGSGGTGELFF.

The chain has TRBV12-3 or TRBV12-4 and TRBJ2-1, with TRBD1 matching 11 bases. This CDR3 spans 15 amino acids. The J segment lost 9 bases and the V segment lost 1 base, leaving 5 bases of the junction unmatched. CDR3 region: CASSLGDRGLSEQFF. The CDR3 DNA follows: TGTGCCAGCAGTTTAGGGGACAGGGGGTTGAGTGAGCAGTTCTTC.